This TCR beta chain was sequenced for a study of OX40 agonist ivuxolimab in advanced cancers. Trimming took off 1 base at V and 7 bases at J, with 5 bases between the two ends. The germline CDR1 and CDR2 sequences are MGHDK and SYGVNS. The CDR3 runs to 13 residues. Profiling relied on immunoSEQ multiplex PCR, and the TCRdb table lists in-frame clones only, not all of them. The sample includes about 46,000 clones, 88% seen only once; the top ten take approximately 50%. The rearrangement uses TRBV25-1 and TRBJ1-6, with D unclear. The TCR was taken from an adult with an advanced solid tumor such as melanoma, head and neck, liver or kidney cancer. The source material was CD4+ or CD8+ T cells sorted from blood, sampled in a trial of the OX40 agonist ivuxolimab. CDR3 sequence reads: CASSEWQNSPLHF. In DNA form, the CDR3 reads TGTGCCAGCAGTGAATGGCAGAATTCACCCCTCCACTTT.